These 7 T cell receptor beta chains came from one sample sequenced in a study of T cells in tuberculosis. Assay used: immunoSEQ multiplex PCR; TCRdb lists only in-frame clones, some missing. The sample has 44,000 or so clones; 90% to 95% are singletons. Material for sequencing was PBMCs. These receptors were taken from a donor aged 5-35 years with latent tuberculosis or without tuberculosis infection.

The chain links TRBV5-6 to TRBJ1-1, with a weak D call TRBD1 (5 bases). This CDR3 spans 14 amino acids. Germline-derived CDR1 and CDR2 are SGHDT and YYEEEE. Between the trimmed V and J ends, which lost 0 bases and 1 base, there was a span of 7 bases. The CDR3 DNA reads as TGTGCCAGCAGCTTGGTAGGGGAGAACACTGAAGCTTTCTTT. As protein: CASSLVGENTEAFF.

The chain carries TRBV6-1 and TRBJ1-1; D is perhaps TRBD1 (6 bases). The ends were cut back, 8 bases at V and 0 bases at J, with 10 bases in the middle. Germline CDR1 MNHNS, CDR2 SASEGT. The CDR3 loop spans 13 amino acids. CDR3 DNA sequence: TGTGCCAGCTCGGGACAACTGAACACTGAAGCTTTCTTT. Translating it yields CASSGQLNTEAFF.

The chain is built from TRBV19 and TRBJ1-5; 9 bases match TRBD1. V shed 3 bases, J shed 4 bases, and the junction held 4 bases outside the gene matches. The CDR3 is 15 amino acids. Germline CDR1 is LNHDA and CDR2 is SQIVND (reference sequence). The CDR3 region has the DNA TGTGCCAGTAGTATCCTGACAGGGGGTAATCAGCCCCAGCATTTT. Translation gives CASSILTGGNQPQHF.

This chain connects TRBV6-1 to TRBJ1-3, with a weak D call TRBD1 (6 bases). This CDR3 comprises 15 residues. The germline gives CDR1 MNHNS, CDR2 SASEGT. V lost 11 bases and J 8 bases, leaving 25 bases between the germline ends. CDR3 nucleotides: TGTGCCGTGAGGGGGGGGTTTTTCGGTGCGGACACCATATATTTT. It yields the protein CAVRGGFFGADTIYF.

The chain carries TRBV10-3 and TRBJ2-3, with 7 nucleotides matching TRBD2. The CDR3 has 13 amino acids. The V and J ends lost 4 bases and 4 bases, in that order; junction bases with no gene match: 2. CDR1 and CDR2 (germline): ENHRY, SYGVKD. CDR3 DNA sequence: TGTGCCATCAGTGGCGGGGGTTCAGATACGCAGTATTTT. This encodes CAISGGGSDTQYF.

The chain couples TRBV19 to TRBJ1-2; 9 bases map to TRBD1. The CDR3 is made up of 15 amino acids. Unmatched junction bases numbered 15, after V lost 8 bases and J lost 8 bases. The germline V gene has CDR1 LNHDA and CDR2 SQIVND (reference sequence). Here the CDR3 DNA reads TGTGCCAGTGTACTCCGAGCCGGGACAGGGACAGGCTACACCTTC. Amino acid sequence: CASVLRAGTGTGYTF.

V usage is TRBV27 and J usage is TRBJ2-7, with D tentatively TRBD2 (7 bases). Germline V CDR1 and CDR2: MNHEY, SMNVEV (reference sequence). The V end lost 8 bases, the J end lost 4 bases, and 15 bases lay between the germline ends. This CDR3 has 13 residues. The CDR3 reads CASLGGAEYEQYF. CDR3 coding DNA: TGTGCCAGCCTGGGGGGGGCAGAGTACGAGCAGTACTTC.